The next 26 T cell receptor beta chains were all read from a single sample in a study of vaccination and CD4 T cells after COVID-19. The sample's treatment: approximately 9-day PBMC culture with coronavirus spike peptide pools or control peptides (ViraFEST assay). The antigens of these receptors remain unknown. The Oncomine TCR Beta short-read assay was applied to DNA of cultured CD4+ T cells. TCRdb ran MiXCR on the PCR reads and lists one entry per CDR3 protein. The table has about 12,000 distinct CDR3 sequences, roughly half seen once. Sequencing was performed on cultured CD4+ T cells from blood, taken after SARS-CoV-2 vaccination. These receptor sequences come from a human donor with COVID-19.

This clonotype was detected a few times. This sequence joins TRBV6-1 and TRBJ1-1; perhaps TRBD1 as D (6 bases). The V gene lost 5 bases and the J gene lost 5 bases, with 18 bases spanning the gap. Germline assignment: CDR1 MNHNS and CDR2 SASEGT. This CDR3 is built from 15 residues. For the CDR3, the DNA is TGTGCCAGCAGTCTCGGGACACACCCGGGAACTGAAGCTTTCTTT. It encodes CASSLGTHPGTEAFF.

This clonotype was seen more than once but under ten times. The rearrangement uses TRBV6-1 and TRBJ1-5; D unclear. CDR1 is MNHNS and CDR2 is SASEGT in the germline V gene. V was clipped by 3 bases and J by 15 bases, with 12 bases between them. This CDR3 has 11 residues. The CDR3 loop reads CASSDGPLGHF. The CDR3 bases are TGTGCCAGCAGTGACGGGCCCTTGGGGCATTTT.

This clonotype was seen more than once but under ten times. The chain has TRBV19 and TRBJ1-5; D may be TRBD1 (5 bases). The CDR3 spans 16 residues. The germline V and J ends were trimmed by 10 bases and 5 bases, with 24 bases remaining between them. In germline, CDR1 is LNHDA, CDR2 SQIVND (reference sequence). CDR3 region: CATLLLGDGADQPQHF. The CDR3 DNA sequence: TGTGCCACCTTACTCCTAGGAGACGGGGCTGATCAGCCCCAGCATTTT.

V usage is TRBV11-3 and J usage is TRBJ1-2; the D is unclear. The CDR3 consists of 12 residues. CDR1 is SGHNT, CDR2 YENEEA, per germline. V was cut by 5 bases and J by 9 bases, with 13 bases left in between. CDR3 coding DNA: TGTGCCAGCAGCCCACAAGAGCAGCGCTACACCTTC. It yields the protein CASSPQEQRYTF. The full variable domain, in which reference TRBV11-3 and TRBJ1-2 provide the parts outside the CDR3, is EAGVVQSPRYKIIEKKQPVAFWCNPISGHNTLYWYLQNLGQGPELLIRYENEEAVDDSQLPKDRFSAERLKGVDSTLKIQPAELGDSAVYLCASSPQEQRYTFGSGTRLTVV.

The chain uses TRBV18 and TRBJ2-4; D unresolved. Trimming pared 1 base from V and 2 bases from J, leaving 6 bases between. CDR1 is KGHSH and CDR2 is LQKENI in the germline V gene. The length of the CDR3 is 14 residues. CDR3 sequence (DNA): TGTGCCAGCTCACCACTGGGGACCAAAAACATTCAGTACTTC. The encoded protein is CASSPLGTKNIQYF. Filled out from reference TRBV18 and TRBJ2-4, the complete variable domain reads NAGVMQNPRHLVRRRGQEARLRCSPMKGHSHVYWYRQLPEEGLKFMVYLQKENIIDESGMPKERFSAEFPKEGPSILRIQQVVRGDSAAYFCASSPLGTKNIQYFGAGTRLSVL.

The chain has TRBV6-1 and TRBJ2-5; perhaps TRBD1 as D (8 bases). Trimming took off 6 bases at V and 4 bases at J, with 18 bases between the two ends. CDR1 and CDR2 (germline): MNHNS, SASEGT. The CDR3 covers 15 residues. CDR3 loop: CASRRTGTTRETQYF. The CDR3 DNA sequence: TGTGCCAGCAGGCGGACAGGGACTACCAGAGAGACCCAGTACTTC.

This clonotype was found a few times. J is TRBJ1-5 and V is TRBV2; 8 bases match TRBD1. The V and J ends lost 6 bases and 1 base, in that order; junction bases with no gene match: 8. Germline lookup yields CDR1 SNHLY and CDR2 FYNNEI. CDR3 length: 16 amino acids. CDR3 sequence (DNA): TGTGCCAGCAGGCCGCACAGGGGGATGAGCAATCAGCCCCAGCATTTT. Protein: CASRPHRGMSNQPQHF.

There are a few counts of this clonotype. The chain carries TRBV20-1 and TRBJ2-7, with D perhaps matching TRBD2 (7 bases). This CDR3 is built from 12 residues. The germline CDR1 and CDR2 sequences are DFQATT and SNEGSKA (reference sequence). V lost 5 bases to trimming and J lost 3 bases, with 11 bases between them. In DNA form, the CDR3 reads TGCAGTGCTCCAAGGGGGGGCTACGAGCAGTACTTC. Encoded protein: CSAPRGGYEQYF.

Only a few counts were recorded for this clonotype. The rearrangement links TRBV6-1 to TRBJ2-7; 10 bases align to TRBD1. Unmatched junction bases numbered 8, after V lost 5 bases and J lost 4 bases. CDR1 and CDR2 from the germline V gene are MNHNS and SASEGT. CDR3 length equals 15 residues. This CDR3 reads CASSRSGTGAYEQYF. The DNA for the CDR3 is TGTGCCAGCAGTCGAAGCGGGACAGGGGCTTACGAGCAGTACTTC.

This chain connects TRBV4-2 to TRBJ2-5; D might be TRBD1 or TRBD2, each matching 6 bases. The length of the CDR3 is 17 residues. V was trimmed by 0 bases and J by 4 bases, leaving 18 bases between them. In germline, CDR1 is LGHNA, CDR2 YNFKEQ. The CDR3 region is CASSQDGAGGRGETQYF. The CDR3 DNA reads as TGTGCCAGCAGCCAAGACGGGGCTGGGGGGCGGGGAGAGACCCAGTACTTC.

The J gene is TRBJ2-2, the V gene TRBV24-1, with D unresolved. Deletions cut 9 bases from V and 2 bases from J, with 6 bases between. This CDR3 is built from 12 residues. In germline, CDR1 is KGHDR, CDR2 SFDVKD. CDR3: CATEGNTGELFF. The CDR3 DNA is TGTGCCACCGAAGGAAACACCGGGGAGCTGTTTTTT.

The chain carries TRBV24-1 and TRBJ2-4; tentative D call: TRBD2 (6 bases). Between the trimmed V and J ends, which lost 1 base and 0 bases, there was a span of 9 bases. CDR3 length: 16 amino acids. In germline, CDR1 is KGHDR, CDR2 SFDVKD. CDR3 bases: TGTGCCACCAGTGATTTAGGAGGGGTAGCCAAAAACATTCAGTACTTC. Protein: CATSDLGGVAKNIQYF.

This clonotype was detected a few times. The chain recombines TRBV30 with TRBJ1-2; possibly TRBD1 for D (5 bases). Trimming shortened V by 2 bases and J by 8 bases, and 12 bases separated the two germline ends. The CDR3 is made up of 12 amino acids. Germline V gene sequence: CDR1 GTSNPN, CDR2 SVGIG (reference sequence). CDR3 region: CAWSRQLGGYTF. DNA for the CDR3: TGTGCCTGGAGTCGACAGCTGGGGGGCTACACCTTC.

V gene TRBV7-9 combines with J gene TRBJ2-5; 7 nucleotides line up with TRBD1. The CDR3 has 14 residues. Germline loops: CDR1 SEHNR, CDR2 FQNEAQ (reference sequence). J was trimmed by 1 base and V by 4 bases; bases with no gene match: 3. Here the CDR3 DNA reads TGTGCCAGCAGCTGGGACAGACTCCAAGAGACCCAGTACTTC. Amino acid sequence: CASSWDRLQETQYF.

The chain employs TRBV7-9 and TRBJ2-7; D is perhaps TRBD1 or TRBD2 (6 bases each). The CDR3 sequence is 14 residues long. Looked up from germline, CDR1 is SEHNR and CDR2 is FQNEAQ (reference sequence). The ends were cut back, 3 bases at V and 7 bases at J, with 16 bases in the middle. The CDR3 sequence is CASSFRGPGREQYF. CDR3 DNA: TGTGCCAGCAGCTTTCGGGGGCCAGGGAGAGAGCAGTACTTC.

This chain links TRBV15 with TRBJ2-1, with D possibly matching TRBD2 (5 bases). Germline V gene data show CDR1 as LNHNV and CDR2 as YYDKDF (reference sequence). Trimming shortened V by 5 bases and J by 9 bases, and 17 bases separated the two germline ends. The CDR3 contains 14 residues. Here the CDR3 DNA reads TGTGCCACCAGCTGGGAGTTGGATGGCGGTGAGCAGTTCTTC. Translating it yields CATSWELDGGEQFF.

In its sample, this clonotype was seen a few times. The CDR3 region has the DNA TGTGCCGGATCCCCGGATAGGGGGATTAGGGGCTACACCTTC. Protein sequence: CAGSPDRGIRGYTF. V and J are TRBV30 and TRBJ1-2, with a possible D match to TRBD1 (6 bases). The CDR3 spans 14 residues. V shed 8 bases and J shed 8 bases, with 24 bases lying between them. Germline CDR1 is GTSNPN and CDR2 is SVGIG (reference sequence).

This clonotype showed up just a few times. J is TRBJ1-2 and V is TRBV6-5, with D maybe TRBD1 (5 bases). Germline V gives CDR1 MNHEY, CDR2 SVGAGI. The CDR3 loop spans 14 amino acids. Trimming stripped 4 bases from V and 8 bases from J, with 17 bases between. The DNA of the CDR3 is TGTGCCAGCAGTTCCCTCAGGGCGACTGCCGGCTACACCTTC. Amino acids: CASSSLRATAGYTF.

This clonotype showed up just once. This chain connects TRBV27 to TRBJ2-5; 8 bases map to TRBD1. Per the germline V gene, CDR1 is MNHEY and CDR2 is SMNVEV (reference sequence). V shed 5 bases and J 4 bases; nucleotides not matched to a gene: 15. CDR3 length equals 17 residues. DNA of the CDR3: TGTGCCAGCAGTCCCCGACAGGGGAGGCGGCATGGAGAGACCCAGTACTTC. It translates to CASSPRQGRRHGETQYF.

For the CDR3, the DNA is TGTGCCAGCAGTCCCTCGATCCGAAACCAAGAGACCCAGTACTTC. It is translated as CASSPSIRNQETQYF. The J gene is TRBJ2-5, the V gene TRBV6-5; D is unresolved. CDR1 and CDR2 (germline): MNHEY, SVGAGI. The length of the CDR3 is 15 residues. The V end lost 5 bases, the J end lost 0 bases, and 13 bases lay between the germline ends.

The chain combines TRBV28 with TRBJ2-7; D is possibly TRBD1 or TRBD2 (5 bases each). The CDR3 loop spans 11 amino acids. The V gene's germline CDR1 is MDHEN and CDR2 SYDVKM. V lost 10 bases and J 2 bases, leaving 9 bases between the germline ends. CDR3 bases: TGTGCCACTCTGGGACCCTACGAGCAGTACTTC. This translates into CATLGPYEQYF.

A remark on this clonotype: At one of its ends the junction is not consistent with the germline gene, which may arise from a read error. The V and J genes are TRBV19 and TRBJ1-5; D perhaps matches TRBD1 (5 bases). The CDR3 sequence is 15 residues long. The germline gives CDR1 LNHDA, CDR2 SQIVND (reference sequence). Here the CDR3 DNA reads TGTGCCAGTAGTTTAGAGAGGGGCAGCAATCAGCCCCAGCATTTT. Its translation is CASSLERGSNQPQHF.

The V gene is TRBV6-1, the J gene TRBJ1-5, with 7 positions matching TRBD1. The length of the CDR3 is 14 residues. Germline CDR1 and CDR2: MNHNS and SASEGT. V shed 6 bases and J 5 bases; nucleotides not matched to a gene: 7. CDR3 bases: TGTGCCAGCAGGGAACAGGGGTGGGATCAGCCCCAGCATTTT. It specifies CASREQGWDQPQHF.

The chain links TRBV6-1 to TRBJ2-3; D possibly corresponds to TRBD1 (6 bases). Deletions cut 7 bases from V and 3 bases from J, with 17 bases between. The CDR3 covers 15 residues. Per germline, CDR1 MNHNS and CDR2 SASEGT. The CDR3: CASTPHQGKTDTQYF. In nucleotides, the CDR3 is TGTGCCAGCACCCCCCATCAGGGGAAAACAGATACGCAGTATTTT.

The chain links TRBV7-3 to TRBJ2-3, with 8 bases that match TRBD2. The germline gives CDR1 SGHTA, CDR2 FQGTGA. The CDR3 loop spans 16 amino acids. Trimming cost V 1 base and J 4 bases; bases outside gene matches: 7. The CDR3 DNA follows: TGTGCCAGCAGCTTAAATCGGCTAGCGGGCGCAGATACGCAGTATTTT. Translating gives CASSLNRLAGADTQYF.

This clonotype was counted a few times. The V and J genes are TRBV6-5 and TRBJ2-2; no definite D call. Germline CDR1 is MNHEY and CDR2 is SVGAGI. V lost 1 base and J lost 4, with 10 bases in between. The CDR3 runs to 15 residues. In DNA form, the CDR3 reads TGTGCCAGCAGTTACTTTGGGTCCGGCACCGGGGAGCTGTTTTTT. Its translation: CASSYFGSGTGELFF.